This is a list of T cell receptor beta chains from one sample in a study of blood T cell repertoires in COVID-19. Data came from immunoSEQ multiplex PCR; TCRdb stores just in-frame clones and leaves some out. The sample holds 160,000 or so clones, roughly 90% seen once. Sequenced sample: PBMCs or T cells enriched from blood (not recorded which). The receptor source for this set is a woman between 45 and 65 years old who had recovered from COVID-19. The CDR3 runs from the conserved cysteine through the conserved F or W. The D gene is left open where the match is weak. Clone sizes are given selectively: once, few, many, or a class where the clone is expanded.

clone_size j_call d_call v_call cdr3_aa cdr3_nt
- TRBJ1-4 - TRBV6-2/TRBV6-3 CASSYGGGAEKLFF TGTGCCAGCAGTTACGGGGGAGGGGCTGAAAAACTGTTTTTT
- TRBJ2-1 TRBD2 TRBV4-2 CASSQFLAGGNEQFF TGTGCCAGCAGCCAATTTCTAGCGGGGGGGAATGAGCAGTTCTTC
few TRBJ2-7 - TRBV18 CASSPISSSYEQYF TGTGCCAGCTCACCCATTAGCAGCTCCTACGAGCAGTACTTC
- TRBJ2-3 - TRBV7-3 CASSLKGIWTDTQYF TGTGCCAGCAGCTTAAAGGGGATTTGGACAGATACGCAGTATTTT
- TRBJ1-1 - TRBV18 CASSPPHRSTEAFF TGTGCCAGCTCACCACCCCACAGGTCCACTGAAGCTTTCTTT
- TRBJ1-4 - TRBV4-2 CASSQARDSSNEKLFF TGTGCCAGCAGCCAAGCCCGGGACTCCTCTAATGAAAAACTGTTTTTT
- TRBJ2-2 - TRBV7-2 CASSSKGRLTGELFF TGTGCCAGCAGCTCCAAGGGGCGCCTGACCGGGGAGCTGTTTTTT
- TRBJ1-6 - TRBV11-3 CASSQEGRGVLNSPLHF TGTGCCAGCAGCCAAGAGGGCAGGGGAGTCCTGAATTCACCCCTCCACTTT
- TRBJ2-7 - TRBV27 CASRGVFEQYF TGTGCCAGCAGGGGAGTTTTCGAGCAGTACTTC
- TRBJ1-2 TRBD1 TRBV5-4 CASSEGQGPNYGYTF TGTGCCAGCAGCGAGGGACAGGGGCCTAACTATGGCTACACCTTC
- TRBJ2-5 TRBD2 TRBV6-5 CASSSKLAGETQYF TGTGCCAGCAGTTCCAAACTAGCGGGGGAGACCCAGTACTTC
- TRBJ1-4 TRBD1 TRBV7-9 CASSRDRGGEKLFF TGTGCCAGCAGCAGGGACAGGGGGGGAGAAAAACTGTTTTTT
- TRBJ1-2 TRBD1 TRBV12-3/TRBV12-4 CASRTGTGEGYTF TGTGCCAGCAGGACCGGGACAGGGGAAGGCTACACCTTC
- TRBJ1-4 - TRBV3-1/TRBV3-2 CASSQMGRSTNEKLFF TGTGCCAGCAGCCAAATGGGGAGATCAACTAATGAAAAACTGTTTTTT
- TRBJ2-7 - TRBV5-6 CASSPNGVSYEQYF TGTGCCAGCAGCCCAAACGGAGTTTCCTACGAGCAGTACTTC
- TRBJ1-4 - TRBV11-2 CASSAGGDYGKLFF TGTGCCAGCAGCGCGGGGGGGGACTATGGAAAACTGTTTTTT
- TRBJ2-3 TRBD2 TRBV18 CASSPPRGLEPSTDTQYF TGTGCCAGCTCACCACCGCGGGGACTAGAACCTAGCACAGATACGCAGTATTTT
once TRBJ1-5 - TRBV19 CASSTDRQPQHF TGTGCCAGTAGTACCGACAGGCAGCCCCAGCATTTT
- TRBJ1-1 - TRBV7-6 CASRGRNTEAFF TGTGCCAGCAGGGGGAGAAACACTGAAGCTTTCTTT
- TRBJ2-1 - TRBV4-1 CASRSRDEQFF TGCGCCAGCAGGTCGCGGGATGAGCAGTTCTTC
- TRBJ2-5 TRBD2 TRBV7-7 CASSLGGEAQYF TGTGCTAGCAGCTTGGGAGGGGAGGCCCAGTACTTC
- TRBJ2-7 TRBD2 TRBV6-1 CASRPEAGGLYEQYF TGTGCCAGCAGACCCGAAGCGGGGGGGCTCTACGAGCAGTACTTC
few TRBJ1-1 - TRBV27 CASSLSPTLNTEAFF TGTGCCAGCAGTTTATCTCCGACACTGAACACTGAAGCTTTCTTT
- TRBJ2-3 - TRBV15 CATSRGGDLAPRTDTQYF TGTGCCACCAGCAGAGGGGGGGATCTAGCGCCTCGCACAGATACGCAGTATTTT
- TRBJ1-3 - TRBV7-9 CASSSLGGGVNTIYF TGTGCCAGCAGTTCTCTAGGTGGAGGGGTAAACACCATATATTTT
- TRBJ2-2 TRBD2 TRBV19 CASSTERGTTGELFF TGTGCCAGTAGTACGGAGCGGGGGACCACCGGGGAGCTGTTTTTT
- TRBJ1-1 - TRBV7-3 CASSPRGGVNTEAFF TGTGCCAGCAGCCCGCGTGGGGGGGTCAACACTGAAGCTTTCTTT
- TRBJ2-3 TRBD2 TRBV9 CASSLTSGGEGTQYF TGTGCCAGCAGCCTGACTAGCGGGGGGGAAGGTACGCAGTATTTT
- TRBJ1-2 TRBD1 TRBV4-3 CASSQKMNDRERGYTF TGCGCCAGCAGCCAAAAAATGAACGACAGGGAAAGGGGCTACACCTTC
- TRBJ2-5 - TRBV11-2 CASSLGVGGETQYF TGTGCCAGCAGCTTAGGGGTGGGGGGTGAGACCCAGTACTTC
- TRBJ2-7 - TRBV5-5 CASSLAANYEQYF TGTGCCAGCAGCTTGGCCGCGAATTACGAGCAGTACTTC
- TRBJ2-4 TRBD2 TRBV28 CASLSGSGVPKNIQYF TGTGCCAGCCTCAGTGGCAGCGGGGTGCCTAAAAACATTCAGTACTTC
few TRBJ2-1 TRBD2 TRBV7-9 CASSPQAGSSYNEQFF TGTGCCAGCAGCCCCCAAGCGGGGAGCTCCTACAATGAGCAGTTCTTC
- TRBJ1-1 - TRBV25-1 CASSGAAERNTEAFF TGTGCCAGCAGTGGTGCGGCAGAGAGGAACACTGAAGCTTTCTTT
- TRBJ2-1 TRBD2 TRBV5-1 CASSLRTSFDEQFF TGCGCCAGCAGCTTGAGGACTAGCTTTGATGAGCAGTTCTTC
- TRBJ1-5 TRBD1 TRBV6-2/TRBV6-3 CASSYSRDRWAVNQPQHF TGTGCCAGCAGTTACTCCCGGGACAGGTGGGCCGTCAATCAGCCCCAGCATTTT
- TRBJ2-7 - TRBV13 CASSSGRGWYEQYF TGTGCCAGCAGCTCCGGAAGGGGCTGGTACGAGCAGTACTTC
once TRBJ2-7 TRBD1 TRBV19 CASSIDRTGPQYF TGTGCCAGTAGTATAGATAGGACAGGGCCACAGTACTTC